What follows are 15 T cell receptor beta chains derived from one specimen sequenced in a study of vaccination effects on CD4 cells after COVID-19. When around 10 days of culture had elapsed, CD4+ T cells were isolated. The participants, recipients of two vaccine doses, got either BNT162b2 or mRNA-1273. Here immunoSEQ multiplex PCR was the method, and the copy in TCRdb shows in-frame clones only, minus some. The sample records 30,000 or so clones, about 74% being singletons. For these TCRs, the target antigens are not known. The sample was CD4+ T cells from PBMCs cultured without peptide, taken after COVID-19 vaccination. The receptors here all came from a human donor who received a COVID-19 vaccine.

This clone was counted only a few times. This rearrangement joins TRBV6-8 to TRBJ1-2, with D possibly matching TRBD1 (5 bases). V was trimmed by 2 bases and J by 8 bases, leaving 18 bases between them. The CDR3 loop spans 15 amino acids. Per germline, CDR1 MNHGY and CDR2 SAAAGT. CDR3 nucleotide sequence: TGTGCCAGCAGTTACCTTGGGGGTGAAACGAGAGGCTACACCTTC. Protein sequence: CASSYLGGETRGYTF.

This chain connects TRBV5-5 to TRBJ2-3; D could derive from TRBD1 or TRBD2 (5 bases each). Germline V CDR1 and CDR2: SGHKS, YYEKEE (reference sequence). CDR3 length equals 17 residues. The V end lost 4 bases, the J end lost 9 bases, and 27 bases lay between the germline ends. Written as DNA, the CDR3 is TGTGCCAGCAGCCCCCGGGACCCCGGCCTCCGGTCGGAGACGCAGTATTTT. Translating gives CASSPRDPGLRSETQYF. Filled out from reference TRBV5-5 and TRBJ2-3, the complete variable domain reads DAGVTQSPTHLIKTRGQQVTLRCSPISGHKSVSWYQQVLGQGPQFIFQYYEKEERGRGNFPDRFSARQFPNYSSELNVNALLLGDSALYLCASSPRDPGLRSETQYFGPGTRLTVL.

The chain joins TRBV3-1 (or the pseudogene TRBV3-2) to TRBJ2-1; TRBD2 aligns across 11 bases. The trim removed 0 bases at V and 4 bases at J, leaving 11 bases unmatched. The CDR3 consists of 19 residues. Germline V gives CDR1 LGHDT, CDR2 YNNKEL (reference sequence). The CDR3 loop reads CASSQDPLPRTSGYNEQFF. The CDR3 DNA reads as TGTGCCAGCAGCCAAGATCCCCTGCCCCGGACTAGCGGGTACAATGAGCAGTTCTTC.

The chain is built from TRBV5-4 and TRBJ1-2; D unresolved. The ends were cut back, 0 bases at V and 6 bases at J, with 12 bases in the middle. CDR1 is SGHNT, CDR2 YYREEE, per germline (reference sequence). The CDR3 totals 14 residues. The CDR3 is CASSLGPGRDGYTF. The CDR3 DNA is TGTGCCAGCAGCTTGGGGCCGGGGAGGGATGGCTACACCTTC.

This chain connects TRBV29-1 to TRBJ1-4; D is unclear. V lost 4 bases, J lost 8 bases, and 11 bases lay in between. The length of the CDR3 is 12 residues. The germline gives CDR1 SQVTM, CDR2 ANQGSEA. CDR3 sequence reads: CSVASRGEKLFF. CDR3 nucleotide sequence: TGCAGCGTTGCCTCGAGAGGCGAAAAACTGTTTTTT. Full variable domain (outside the CDR3, taken from reference TRBV29-1 and TRBJ1-4): SAVISQKPSRDICQRGTSLTIQCQVDSQVTMMFWYRQQPGQSLTLIATANQGSEATYESGFVIDKFPISRPNLTFSTLTVSNMSPEDSSIYLCSVASRGEKLFFGSGTQLSVL.

Only a few counts were recorded for this clone. V is TRBV6-5 and J is TRBJ2-7; D ambiguous. The CDR3 totals 14 residues. The ends were cut back, 6 bases at V and 0 bases at J, with 12 bases in the middle. CDR1 is MNHEY and CDR2 is SVGAGI in the germline V gene. The CDR3 bases are TGTGCCAGCAGATTGGATCAAAGCTCCTACGAGCAGTACTTC. Amino acid sequence: CASRLDQSSYEQYF.

The chain carries TRBV12-5 and TRBJ2-2, with D perhaps matching TRBD1 (5 bases). Trimming removed 6 bases at V and 7 bases at J, with 15 bases between. This CDR3 contains 14 residues. Germline values: CDR1 LGHNT, CDR2 FRNRAP. The CDR3 here is CASGYMGPVGELFF. CDR3 DNA: TGTGCTAGTGGCTACATGGGGCCGGTCGGGGAGCTGTTTTTT.

The chain is built from TRBV9 and TRBJ1-6, with TRBD1 matching over 8 bases. Germline CDR1 reads SGDLS; CDR2 reads YYNGEE. The CDR3 extends over 15 amino acids. Germline trimming cut 0 bases from V and 6 bases from J; bases unmatched to any gene: 2. In nucleotides, the CDR3 is TGTGCCAGCAGCGTAGAGGGACAGGTTAATTCACCCCTCCACTTT. Amino acids: CASSVEGQVNSPLHF.

The chain links TRBV7-9 to TRBJ1-3, with D hard to call. Per germline, CDR1 SEHNR and CDR2 FQNEAQ (reference sequence). CDR3 length: 17 residues. The V gene lost 4 bases and the J gene lost 0 bases, with 16 bases spanning the gap. The CDR3, as DNA: TGTGCCAGCAGCTCCCGGCGGGGTGGCCTCTCTGGAAACACCATATATTTT. Translation: CASSSRRGGLSGNTIYF.

This chain joins TRBV6-6 and TRBJ2-3; 7 positions agree with TRBD1. This CDR3 has 16 amino acids. The V gene end was trimmed by 2 bases and the J gene end by 2 bases; junction bases not matched to a gene: 7. Germline CDR1 and CDR2: MNHNY and SVGAGI (reference sequence). CDR3 region: CASSYVWDSPTDTQYF. The CDR3 DNA sequence: TGTGCCAGCAGTTACGTCTGGGACAGCCCCACAGATACGCAGTATTTT.

This clone was found a few times. The chain combines TRBV29-1 with TRBJ1-3, with a tentative D call TRBD1 (5 bases). CDR1 and CDR2 from the germline V gene are SQVTM and ANQGSEA. CDR3 length: 13 amino acids. The V end lost 4 bases, the J end lost 3 bases, and 10 bases lay between the germline ends. DNA for the CDR3: TGCAGCGTTGCATGGGGGGTTGGAAACACCATATATTTT. Protein: CSVAWGVGNTIYF.

This clone has just a few counts. The V and J genes are TRBV4-2 and TRBJ2-7, with 8 bases aligning to TRBD2. Germline CDR1 is LGHNA and CDR2 is YNFKEQ. The V segment lost 1 base and the J segment 4 bases; nucleotides outside the gene matches: 6. The CDR3 totals 15 residues. The CDR3 DNA follows: TGTGCCAGCAGCCAAGCGAGCGGGAGAAGTTACGAGCAGTACTTC. As protein: CASSQASGRSYEQYF.

The chain is built from TRBV6-1 and TRBJ1-2, with no clear D. This CDR3 has 14 amino acids. Trimming left V 2 bases short and J 8 bases short, with 15 bases between. Germline lookup yields CDR1 MNHNS and CDR2 SASEGT. The CDR3 bases are TGTGCCAGCAGTGAAAAGGCGAAGGGCGGAGGCTACACCTTC. Its translation: CASSEKAKGGGYTF.

The rearrangement links TRBV6-2 or TRBV6-3 to TRBJ1-4, with TRBD1 identical over 8 bases. This CDR3 is 15 amino acids long. With 6 bases clipped from V and 6 bases from J, the junction kept 9 bases outside the gene matches. Germline V gene data show CDR1 as MNHEY and CDR2 as SVGEGT. CDR3 coding DNA: TGTGCCAGCAGCCCGCCAGGGGGCCGGTATGAAAAACTGTTTTTT. Translated, it gives CASSPPGGRYEKLFF.

This clone was detected a few times. The genes are TRBV4-1 and TRBJ2-1; 7 bases align to TRBD2. The CDR3 covers 14 residues. The V gene end was trimmed by 0 bases and the J gene end by 9 bases; junction bases not matched to a gene: 5. Germline V lookup: CDR1 MGHRA, CDR2 YSYEKL. CDR3 DNA: TGCGCCAGCAGCCAAGATCGTGGGGGGGGTGAGCAGTTCTTC. Translated, it gives CASSQDRGGGEQFF.